The 23 T cell receptor beta chains presented below share a single source sample, sequenced in a study of blood T cells in healthy people across ages. The second PCR ran roughly 7 to 12 cycles with a sample-barcoded 5' primer and J-beta primers. TCRdb used MiXCR to reprocess the 5' RACE reads, holding one entry per CDR3 protein. The data show under 2,000,000 distinct CDR3 sequences, with around half seen just once and around 2.1% held by the top ten. Sequences were obtained from blood. The receptors come from a woman aged 40 to 49 in good health.

The J gene is TRBJ1-6, the V gene TRBV27; TRBD1 agrees at 7 bases. Germline-derived CDR1 and CDR2 are MNHEY and SMNVEV (reference sequence). CDR3 size: 15 residues. The V gene end was trimmed by 8 bases and the J gene end by 7 bases; junction bases not matched to a gene: 11. Written as DNA, the CDR3 is TGTGCCAGCGTAGCCGCGGGACAGATAAATTCACCCCTCCACTTT. Translating it yields CASVAAGQINSPLHF.

V is TRBV6-2 or TRBV6-3 and J is TRBJ2-5; D may be TRBD2 (6 bases). The germline V gene encodes CDR1 MNHEY and CDR2 SVGEGT. This CDR3 is built from 17 residues. V was cut by 4 bases and J by 0 bases, with 18 bases left in between. For the CDR3, the DNA is TGTGCCAGCAGTTGGCGGCGACCGGGACTCGACCAAGAGACCCAGTACTTC. Encoded protein: CASSWRRPGLDQETQYF.

In the case of this clonotype: Sequence at one end of the junction differs from germline and may be a read error. The chain couples TRBV28 to TRBJ2-7, with 9 bases that match TRBD1. CDR1 and CDR2 from the germline V gene are MDHEN and SYDVKM. The CDR3 is 14 amino acids. The CDR3 spells CVSSSETGGYEQYF. The CDR3 DNA is TGTGTCAGCAGTTCGGAGACAGGGGGCTACGAGCAGTACTTC.

This sequence joins TRBV5-6 and TRBJ1-2; 9 bases align to TRBD1. Trimming removed 4 bases from V and 7 bases from J; junction bases left unmatched: 8. The CDR3 is 14 amino acids. CDR1 SGHDT and CDR2 YYEEEE come from the germline V gene. CDR3 sequence reads: CASSRGDREGGYTF. The CDR3 DNA follows: TGTGCCAGCAGCAGAGGGGACAGGGAGGGTGGCTACACCTTC. The full variable domain, rest sourced from reference TRBV5-6 and TRBJ1-2, is DAGVTQSPTHLIKTRGQQVTLRCSPKSGHDTVSWYQQALGQGPQFIFQYYEEEERQRGNFPDRFSGHQFPNYSSELNVNALLLGDSALYLCASSRGDREGGYTFGSGTRLTVV.

This clonotype was counted once. V and J are TRBV29-1 and TRBJ1-2, with 10 bases that match TRBD1. CDR1 and CDR2 from the germline V gene are SQVTM and ANQGSEA. Germline trimming cut 6 bases from V and 7 bases from J; bases unmatched to any gene: 5. The CDR3 consists of 12 residues. The CDR3 DNA reads as TGCAGCGTGATCAGGGACAGGGGTGGCTACACCTTC. Translated, it gives CSVIRDRGGYTF.

This clonotype was found a few times. This chain links TRBV7-3 with TRBJ2-3; 11 bases map to TRBD2. In germline, CDR1 is SGHTA, CDR2 FQGTGA. This CDR3 region has 16 residues. V shed 9 bases, J shed 4 bases, and the junction held 12 bases outside the gene matches. CDR3 sequence: CASAAWVAGGPDTQYF. Written as DNA, the CDR3 is TGTGCCAGTGCCGCTTGGGTAGCGGGGGGGCCAGATACGCAGTATTTT.

This clonotype has more than one count but fewer than ten. This chain uses TRBV29-1 with TRBJ1-4; D not certain. This CDR3 comprises 13 residues. Germline lookup yields CDR1 SQVTM and CDR2 ANQGSEA. V dropped 7 bases and J dropped 15 bases, with 24 bases sitting between them. The CDR3 spells CSAEAGGAELMFF. The CDR3 DNA is TGCAGCGCGGAAGCTGGCGGCGCTGAATTGATGTTTTTT.

A few counts support this clonotype. This chain connects TRBV3-1 to TRBJ2-7; D gene uncertain. Near its end, the DNA agrees better with TRBJ2-5, so the J call may be wrong. Looked up from germline, CDR1 is LGHDT and CDR2 is YNNKEL (reference sequence). CDR3 length: 12 residues. CDR3 nucleotide sequence: TGTGCCAGCAGCCGGTCGGATGAGACCCAGTACTTC. Amino acids: CASSRSDETQYF.

Concerning this clonotype itself: Sequence at one end of the junction differs from germline and may be a read error. V is TRBV11-2 and J is TRBJ2-7; no clear D gene. Germline CDR1 SGHAT, CDR2 FQNNGV. This CDR3 region has 11 residues. CDR3 in amino acids: CSSSLTNEQYF. In nucleotides, the CDR3 is TGTTCCAGCAGCTTAACGAACGAACAGTACTTC.

The chain uses TRBV10-3 and TRBJ2-5; TRBD1 agrees at 8 bases. The assigned J gene may be wrong: the sequence end matches TRBJ2-1 better. This CDR3 has 14 amino acids. Looked up from germline, CDR1 is ENHRY and CDR2 is SYGVKD. CDR3 coding DNA: TGTGCCATCCGAACGGGGACAGGACAAGAGACCCAGTTCTTC. This encodes CAIRTGTGQETQFF.

The chain uses TRBV5-1 and TRBJ2-1, with 7 bases matching TRBD2. This CDR3 comprises 14 residues. CDR1 SGHRS and CDR2 YFSETQ come from the germline V gene. V was pared by 1 base and J by 6 bases, with 4 bases of the junction left unmatched. In nucleotides, the CDR3 is TGCGCCAGCAGCTTGAAACTAGCGAGCAATGAGCAGTTCTTC. Translated, it gives CASSLKLASNEQFF.

The chain recombines TRBV28 with TRBJ1-2, with a possible D match to TRBD1 (5 bases). Looked up from germline, CDR1 is MDHEN and CDR2 is SYDVKM. The V and J ends lost 11 bases and 4 bases respectively, with 11 bases between them. The CDR3 is made up of 11 amino acids. The CDR3 is CALRGVYGYTF. CDR3 DNA sequence: TGTGCCCTTCGGGGGGTCTATGGCTACACCTTC.

V usage is TRBV20-1 and J usage is TRBJ1-6; D gene unclear. The CDR3 totals 12 residues. The germline V gene encodes CDR1 DFQATT and CDR2 SNEGSKA (reference sequence). V was cut by 7 bases and J by 7 bases, with 11 bases left in between. The CDR3 region is CSVLGGNSPLHF. CDR3 sequence (DNA): TGCAGTGTCCTCGGTGGGAATTCACCCCTCCACTTT.

Turning to this clonotype: One junction end does not reproduce the germline sequence, and a read error may be involved. The chain combines TRBV2 with TRBJ1-2; TRBD1 is a possible D gene (6 bases). The CDR3 has 14 amino acids. CDR1 and CDR2 from the germline V gene are SNHLY and FYNNEI. The CDR3 nucleotides read TGTGCCAGCAAGAGCCCGACAGGACCTTATGACTACACCTTC. Translating gives CASKSPTGPYDYTF.

The rearrangement uses TRBV4-3 and TRBJ2-3, with 7 bases matching TRBD2. V shed 1 base and J 2 bases; nucleotides not matched to a gene: 6. The CDR3 runs to 16 residues. CDR1 and CDR2 from the germline V gene are LGHNA and YSLEER. The CDR3 protein is CASSQVGGLITDTQYF. The CDR3 DNA reads TGCGCCAGCAGCCAAGTTGGGGGACTAATCACAGATACGCAGTATTTT.

With regard to this clonotype: The junction shows a germline mismatch at one end, possibly a read error. This rearrangement joins TRBV7-7 to TRBJ2-5, with a possible D match to TRBD1 (6 bases). The CDR3 totals 15 residues. Germline V gene sequence: CDR1 SSHAT, CDR2 FNYEAQ (reference sequence). The CDR3 spells CASSSQPTGQETQYF. The CDR3 DNA sequence: TGTGCTAGCAGCTCACAACCGACAGGCCAAGAGACCCAGTACTTC.

The chain links TRBV6-5 to TRBJ2-5; no clear D gene. The ends were cut back, 2 bases at V and 3 bases at J, with 7 bases in the middle. There are 13 residues in the CDR3. The germline gives CDR1 MNHEY, CDR2 SVGAGI. CDR3 in amino acids: CASSYTGKETQYF. The CDR3 nucleotides are TGTGCCAGCAGTTACACTGGAAAAGAGACCCAGTACTTC.

There are a few counts of this clonotype. V gene TRBV4-2 combines with J gene TRBJ1-1; D unresolved. With 3 bases removed from V and 1 base from J, the gap between germline ends came to 9 bases. The CDR3 has 14 amino acids. From germline, CDR1 is LGHNA and CDR2 YNFKEQ. CDR3 loop: CASSQQGENTEAFF. The CDR3 DNA follows: TGTGCCAGCAGCCAGCAAGGCGAGAACACTGAAGCTTTCTTT.

This chain links TRBV7-2 with TRBJ2-3; maybe TRBD2 (6 bases). Looked up from germline, CDR1 is SGHTA and CDR2 is FQGNSA. The V end lost 5 bases, the J end lost 7 bases, and 22 bases lay between the germline ends. This CDR3 comprises 16 residues. CDR3 nucleotide sequence: TGTGCCAGCAGCGAGGGGAGGACAAGCGTTATAAATACGCAGTATTTT. It is translated as CASSEGRTSVINTQYF.

The chain couples TRBV10-3 to TRBJ2-3, with D possibly TRBD1 on 5 matching bases. The ends were cut back, 10 bases at V and 2 bases at J, with 16 bases in the middle. Germline V gene sequence: CDR1 ENHRY, CDR2 SYGVKD. The CDR3 sequence is 14 residues long. CDR3 loop: CATAEVGATDTQYF. In nucleotides, the CDR3 is TGTGCCACCGCTGAAGTAGGGGCCACAGATACGCAGTATTTT.

The J gene is TRBJ1-2, the V gene TRBV28; TRBD1 agrees at 9 bases. With 10 bases clipped from V and 0 bases from J, the junction kept 9 bases outside the gene matches. Germline CDR1 reads MDHEN; CDR2 reads SYDVKM. The CDR3 is 15 amino acids. The CDR3 sequence: CATVRTGETNYGYTF. In DNA form, the CDR3 reads TGTGCCACCGTACGGACAGGGGAGACTAACTATGGCTACACCTTC.

This clonotype appeared a few times. V gene TRBV28 combines with J gene TRBJ2-1, with TRBD2 as a possible D gene (6 bases). Germline CDR1 is MDHEN and CDR2 is SYDVKM. Trimming took off 4 bases at V and 2 bases at J, with 15 bases between the two ends. The CDR3 loop spans 16 amino acids. The CDR3 bases are TGTGCCAGCAGTTCCCCCGCCGGGGGTCCCTACAATGAGCAGTTCTTC. Residues: CASSSPAGGPYNEQFF.

The chain carries TRBV9 and TRBJ1-2; D might be TRBD1 (5 bases). Trimming shortened V by 0 bases and J by 4 bases, and 7 bases separated the two germline ends. This CDR3 contains 13 residues. Germline V lookup: CDR1 SGDLS, CDR2 YYNGEE. DNA for the CDR3: TGTGCCAGCAGCGTAGCAGGGACCTATGGCTACACCTTC. Encoded protein: CASSVAGTYGYTF.